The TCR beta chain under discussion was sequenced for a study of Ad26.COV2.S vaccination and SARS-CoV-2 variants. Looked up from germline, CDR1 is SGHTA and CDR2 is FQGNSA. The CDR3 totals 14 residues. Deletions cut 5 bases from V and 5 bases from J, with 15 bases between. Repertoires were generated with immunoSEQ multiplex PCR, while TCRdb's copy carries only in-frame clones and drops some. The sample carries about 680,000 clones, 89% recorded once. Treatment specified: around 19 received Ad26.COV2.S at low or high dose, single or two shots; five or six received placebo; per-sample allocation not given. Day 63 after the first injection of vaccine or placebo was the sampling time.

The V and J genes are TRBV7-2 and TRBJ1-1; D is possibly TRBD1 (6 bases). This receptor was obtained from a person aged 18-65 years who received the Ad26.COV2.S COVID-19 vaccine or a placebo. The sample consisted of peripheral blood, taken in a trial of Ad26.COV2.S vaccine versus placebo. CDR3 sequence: CASSQPGGLTEAFF. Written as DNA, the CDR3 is TGTGCCAGCAGCCAACCGGGGGGGCTGACTGAAGCTTTCTTT.